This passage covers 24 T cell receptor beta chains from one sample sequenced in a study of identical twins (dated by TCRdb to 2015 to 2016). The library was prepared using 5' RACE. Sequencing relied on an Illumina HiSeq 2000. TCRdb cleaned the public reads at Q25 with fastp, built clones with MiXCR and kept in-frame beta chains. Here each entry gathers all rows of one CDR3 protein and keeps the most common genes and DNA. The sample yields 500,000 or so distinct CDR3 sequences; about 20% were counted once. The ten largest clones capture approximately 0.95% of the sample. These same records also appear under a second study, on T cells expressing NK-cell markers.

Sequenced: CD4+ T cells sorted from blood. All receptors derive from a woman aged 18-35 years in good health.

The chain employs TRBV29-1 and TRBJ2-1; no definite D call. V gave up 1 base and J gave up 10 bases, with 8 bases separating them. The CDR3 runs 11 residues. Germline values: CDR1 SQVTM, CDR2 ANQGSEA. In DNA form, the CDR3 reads TGCAGCGTTGAAGTAGTCATCGAGCAGTTCTTC. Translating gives CSVEVVIEQFF.

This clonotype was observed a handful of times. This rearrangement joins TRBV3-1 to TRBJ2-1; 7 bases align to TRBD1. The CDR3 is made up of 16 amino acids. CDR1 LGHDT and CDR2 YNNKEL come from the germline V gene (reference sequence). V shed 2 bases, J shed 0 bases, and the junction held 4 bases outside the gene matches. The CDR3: CASSQSAGGSYNEQFF. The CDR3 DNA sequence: TGTGCCAGCAGCCAAAGCGCAGGGGGCTCCTACAATGAGCAGTTCTTC.

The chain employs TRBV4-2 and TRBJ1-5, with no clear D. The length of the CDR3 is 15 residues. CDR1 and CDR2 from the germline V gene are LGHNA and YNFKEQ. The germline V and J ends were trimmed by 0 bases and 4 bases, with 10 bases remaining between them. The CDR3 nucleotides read TGTGCCAGCAGCCAAGAACAGAGCCAGAATCAGCCCCAGCATTTT. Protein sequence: CASSQEQSQNQPQHF.

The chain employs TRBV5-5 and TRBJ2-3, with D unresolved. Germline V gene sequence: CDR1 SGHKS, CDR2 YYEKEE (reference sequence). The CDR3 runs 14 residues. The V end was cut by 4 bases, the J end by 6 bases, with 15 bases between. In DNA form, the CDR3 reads TGTGCCAGCAGCACTGGACCGGGTCGGGATACGCAGTATTTT. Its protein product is CASSTGPGRDTQYF.

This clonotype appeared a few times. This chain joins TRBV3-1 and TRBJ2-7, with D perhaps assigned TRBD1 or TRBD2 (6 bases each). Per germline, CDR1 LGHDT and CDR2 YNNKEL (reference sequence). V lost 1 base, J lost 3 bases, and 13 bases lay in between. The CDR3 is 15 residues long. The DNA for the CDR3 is TGTGCCAGCAGCCAAGGGGGGGCTAGTCTCTACGAGCAGTACTTC. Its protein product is CASSQGGASLYEQYF.

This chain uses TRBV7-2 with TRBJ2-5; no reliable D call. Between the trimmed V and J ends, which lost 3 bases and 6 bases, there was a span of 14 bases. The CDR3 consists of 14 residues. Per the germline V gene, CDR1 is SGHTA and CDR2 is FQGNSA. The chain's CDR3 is CASSFLGDGKTQYF. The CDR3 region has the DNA TGTGCCAGCAGCTTTTTAGGCGACGGAAAGACCCAGTACTTC.

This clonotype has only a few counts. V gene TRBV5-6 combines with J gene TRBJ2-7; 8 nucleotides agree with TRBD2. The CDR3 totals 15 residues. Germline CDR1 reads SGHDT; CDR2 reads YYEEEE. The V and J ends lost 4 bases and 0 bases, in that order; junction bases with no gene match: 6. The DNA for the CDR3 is TGTGCCAGCAGCCAACTAGCGGTATCCTCCTACGAGCAGTACTTC. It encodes CASSQLAVSSYEQYF.

The CDR3 nucleotides read TGCGCCAGCAGTTCTATCCCACAAGAGACCCAGTACTTC. This codes for CASSSIPQETQYF. The chain links TRBV5-1 to TRBJ2-5; D call uncertain. This CDR3 region has 13 residues. Germline values: CDR1 SGHRS, CDR2 YFSETQ. V shed 5 bases and J shed 2 bases, with 10 bases lying between them.

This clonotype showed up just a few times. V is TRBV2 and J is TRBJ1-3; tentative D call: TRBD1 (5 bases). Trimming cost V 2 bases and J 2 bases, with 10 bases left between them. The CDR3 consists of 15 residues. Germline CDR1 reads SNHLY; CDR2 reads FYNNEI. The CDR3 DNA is TGTGCCAGCAGTGAAACGTGGGGCACTGGAAACACCATATATTTT. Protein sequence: CASSETWGTGNTIYF.

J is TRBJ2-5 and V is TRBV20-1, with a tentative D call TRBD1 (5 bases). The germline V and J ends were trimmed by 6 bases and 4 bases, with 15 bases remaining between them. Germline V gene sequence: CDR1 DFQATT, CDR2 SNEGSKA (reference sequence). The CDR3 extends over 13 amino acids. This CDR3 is CSARASVGETQYF. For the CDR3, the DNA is TGCAGTGCCAGGGCTTCGGTGGGAGAGACCCAGTACTTC.

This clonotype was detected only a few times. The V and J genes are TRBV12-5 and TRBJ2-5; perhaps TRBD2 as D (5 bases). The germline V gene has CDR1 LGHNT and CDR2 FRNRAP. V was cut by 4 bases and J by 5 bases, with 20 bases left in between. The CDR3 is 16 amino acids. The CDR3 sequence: CASGSGPGSPGETQYF. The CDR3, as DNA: TGTGCTAGTGGTTCCGGGCCTGGCTCCCCGGGGGAGACCCAGTACTTC.

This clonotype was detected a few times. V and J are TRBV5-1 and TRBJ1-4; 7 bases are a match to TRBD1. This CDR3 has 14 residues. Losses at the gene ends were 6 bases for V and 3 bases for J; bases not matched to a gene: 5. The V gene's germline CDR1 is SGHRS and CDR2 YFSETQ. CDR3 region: CASNLGQPNEKLFF. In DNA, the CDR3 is TGCGCCAGCAATTTGGGACAGCCTAATGAAAAACTGTTTTTT.

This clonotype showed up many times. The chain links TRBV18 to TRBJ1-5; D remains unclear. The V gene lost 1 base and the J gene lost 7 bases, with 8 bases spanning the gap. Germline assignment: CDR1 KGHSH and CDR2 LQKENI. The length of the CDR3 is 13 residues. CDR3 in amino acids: CASSPLGGQPQHF. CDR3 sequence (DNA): TGTGCCAGCTCACCACTGGGTGGGCAGCCCCAGCATTTT.

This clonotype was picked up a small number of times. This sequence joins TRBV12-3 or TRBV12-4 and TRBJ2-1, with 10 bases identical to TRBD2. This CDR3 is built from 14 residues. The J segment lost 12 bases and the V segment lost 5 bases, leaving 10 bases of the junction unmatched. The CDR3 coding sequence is TGTGCCAGCAGTCGACCTAGCGGGAGAGGGGGGCAGTTCTTC. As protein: CASSRPSGRGGQFF.

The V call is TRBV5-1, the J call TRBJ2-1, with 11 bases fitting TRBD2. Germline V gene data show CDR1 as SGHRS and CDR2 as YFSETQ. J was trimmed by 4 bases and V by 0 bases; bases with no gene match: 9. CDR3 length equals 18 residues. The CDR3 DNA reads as TGCGCCAGCAGCTTGGCCCTAGCGGGGGGTCATCCTTACAATGAGCAGTTCTTC. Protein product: CASSLALAGGHPYNEQFF. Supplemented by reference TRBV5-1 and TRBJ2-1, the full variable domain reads KAGVTQTPRYLIKTRGQQVTLSCSPISGHRSVSWYQQTPGQGLQFLFEYFSETQRNKGNFPGRFSGRQFSNSRSEMNVSTLELGDSALYLCASSLALAGGHPYNEQFFGPGTRLTVL.

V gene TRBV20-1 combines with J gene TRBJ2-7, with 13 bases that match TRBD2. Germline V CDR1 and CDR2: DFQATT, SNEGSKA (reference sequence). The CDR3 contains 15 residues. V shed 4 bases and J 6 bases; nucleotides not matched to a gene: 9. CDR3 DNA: TGCAGTGCTATACTAGCGGGGGGGCGTCACCGCGAGCAGTACTTC. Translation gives CSAILAGGRHREQYF.

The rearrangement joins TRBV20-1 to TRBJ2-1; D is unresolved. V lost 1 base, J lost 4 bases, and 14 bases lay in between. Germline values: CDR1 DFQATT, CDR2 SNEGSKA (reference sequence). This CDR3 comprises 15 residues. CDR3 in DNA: TGCAGTGCTAGAGTTTACGAAAAACTATACAATGAGCAGTTCTTC. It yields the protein CSARVYEKLYNEQFF.

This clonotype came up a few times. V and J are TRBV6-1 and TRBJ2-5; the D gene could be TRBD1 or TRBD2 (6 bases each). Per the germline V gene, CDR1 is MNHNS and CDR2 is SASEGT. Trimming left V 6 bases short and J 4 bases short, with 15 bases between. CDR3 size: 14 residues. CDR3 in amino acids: CASRTRTAGETQYF. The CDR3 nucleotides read TGTGCCAGCAGAACTAGGACAGCGGGAGAGACCCAGTACTTC.

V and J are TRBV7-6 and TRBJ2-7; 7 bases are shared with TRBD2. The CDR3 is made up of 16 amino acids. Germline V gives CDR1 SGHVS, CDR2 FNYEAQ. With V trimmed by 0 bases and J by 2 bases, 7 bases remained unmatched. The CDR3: CASSLAWGGVPYEQYF. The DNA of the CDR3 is TGTGCCAGCAGCTTAGCGTGGGGAGGGGTACCCTACGAGCAGTACTTC.

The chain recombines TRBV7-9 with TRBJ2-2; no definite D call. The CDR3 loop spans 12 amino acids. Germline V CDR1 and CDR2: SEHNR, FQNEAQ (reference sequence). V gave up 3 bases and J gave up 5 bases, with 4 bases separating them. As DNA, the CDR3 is TGTGCCAGCAGCTTCGTAACCGGGGAGCTGTTTTTT. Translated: CASSFVTGELFF.

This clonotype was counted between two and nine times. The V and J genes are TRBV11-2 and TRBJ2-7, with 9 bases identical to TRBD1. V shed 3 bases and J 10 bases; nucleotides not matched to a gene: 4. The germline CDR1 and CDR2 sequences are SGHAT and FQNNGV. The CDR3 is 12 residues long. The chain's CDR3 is CASSFDRGAQYF. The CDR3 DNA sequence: TGTGCCAGCAGCTTCGACAGGGGGGCCCAGTACTTC.

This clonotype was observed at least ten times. The CDR3 sequence: CASSHLTSSYEQYF. The CDR3 coding sequence is TGTGCCAGCAGCCACCTGACTAGTTCCTACGAGCAGTACTTC. V gene TRBV4-2 combines with J gene TRBJ2-7; tentatively, D is TRBD2 (6 bases). Germline V lookup: CDR1 LGHNA, CDR2 YNFKEQ. The CDR3 loop spans 14 amino acids. V was shortened by 3 bases and J by 1 base, with 10 bases between the two germline ends.

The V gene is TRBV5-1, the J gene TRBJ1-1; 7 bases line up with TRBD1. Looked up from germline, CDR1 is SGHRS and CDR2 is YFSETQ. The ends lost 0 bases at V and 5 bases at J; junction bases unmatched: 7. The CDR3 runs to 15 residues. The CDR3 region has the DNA TGCGCCAGCAGCTTGGGGGCAGCACAGGGGACTGAAGCTTTCTTT. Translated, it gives CASSLGAAQGTEAFF.

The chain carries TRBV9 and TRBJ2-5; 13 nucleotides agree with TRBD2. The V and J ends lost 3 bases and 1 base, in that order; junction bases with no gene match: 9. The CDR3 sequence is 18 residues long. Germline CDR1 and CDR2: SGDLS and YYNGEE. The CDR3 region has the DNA TGTGCCAGCAGCGCCGGACTAGCGGGAGCCCCATCCCAAGAGACCCAGTACTTC. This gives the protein CASSAGLAGAPSQETQYF. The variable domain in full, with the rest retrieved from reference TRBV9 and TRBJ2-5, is DSGVTQTPKHLITATGQRVTLRCSPRSGDLSVYWYQQSLDQGLQFLIQYYNGEERAKGNILERFSAQQFPDLHSELNLSSLELGDSALYFCASSAGLAGAPSQETQYFGPGTRLLVL.